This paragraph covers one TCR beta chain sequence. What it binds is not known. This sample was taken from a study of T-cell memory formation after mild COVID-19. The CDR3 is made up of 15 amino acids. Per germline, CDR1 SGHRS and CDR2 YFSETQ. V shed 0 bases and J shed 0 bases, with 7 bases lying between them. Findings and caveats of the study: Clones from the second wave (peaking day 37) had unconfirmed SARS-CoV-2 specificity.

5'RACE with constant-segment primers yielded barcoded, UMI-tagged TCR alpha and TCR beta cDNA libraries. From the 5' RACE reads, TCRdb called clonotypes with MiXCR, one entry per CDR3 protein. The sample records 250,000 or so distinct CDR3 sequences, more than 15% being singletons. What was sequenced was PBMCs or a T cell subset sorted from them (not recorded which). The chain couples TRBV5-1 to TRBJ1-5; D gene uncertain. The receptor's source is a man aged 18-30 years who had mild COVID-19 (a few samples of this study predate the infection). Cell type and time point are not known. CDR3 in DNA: TGCGCCAGCAGCTTGGGAACGGATAGCAATCAGCCCCAGCATTTT. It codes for CASSLGTDSNQPQHF. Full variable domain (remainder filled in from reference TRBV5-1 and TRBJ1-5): KAGVTQTPRYLIKTRGQQVTLSCSPISGHRSVSWYQQTPGQGLQFLFEYFSETQRNKGNFPGRFSGRQFSNSRSEMNVSTLELGDSALYLCASSLGTDSNQPQHFGDGTRLSIL.